This T cell receptor (beta chain) was identified during a study of beta chain features in type 1 diabetes (dated by TCRdb to between 2017 and 2018). As for the study more broadly: No differences in mean age, gender distribution, total cell number or subset yield were found between patients and healthy donors. A total of just under 110,000,000 sorted cells were examined across all samples, and RNA yield correlated strongly with the number of cells per subset. In the study, TCRB repertoires of sorted circulating CD4+ T cell subsets from recently diagnosed type 1 diabetes patients were compared with those of matched healthy donors. Regulatory and stem cell-like memory subsets were isolated from only 8 patients and roughly eight healthy donors, whereas naive and central memory subsets came from all 30 or so donors.

As to this clone: The target of this receptor is not known. Base qualities are not provided; no much larger clone lies one nucleotide away.

The entire amount of isolated RNA was reverse transcribed using the High Capacity cDNA Reverse Transcription Kit, so the sequenced TCRB transcripts were expressed ones. Naive, central memory and regulatory T cell samples underwent deep immunoSEQ sequencing, averaging around 3.7 million total reads per sample. Sorted cells were lysed in RLT buffer, and RNA was extracted using DNase-treated RNeasy Micro or Mini kits according to cell number. Each cell subset was processed separately to prevent cross-contamination, with patient and healthy donor samples processed together. The immunoSEQ multiplex PCR was used to amplify TCRB sequences from cDNA, generating 87-bp fragments that spanned the CDR3 region. Amplicons were sequenced on the Illumina HiSeq platform. For the original study's pipeline: PCR bias was corrected computationally using synthetic template baselines, and reads within Hamming distance 2 were collapsed, with unmergeable singletons discarded. By aligning reads against IMGT, V, D and J genes, CDR3 length, and insertions or deletions at six rearrangement sites were assigned. Within each subset, clonotype counts were normalized to sorted cell number, after which true diversity and Gini coefficients were computed with the tcR R package. Repertoire sharing was quantified using the overlap coefficient calculated on TCRB nucleotide sequences. Out-of-frame TCRB sequences from naive cells were analyzed to stand in for the pre-selection repertoire. TCRdb provides this immuneACCESS table in a form limited to in-frame rearrangements. Some clones are lacking; in checked studies, under half of them reflect an unresolved V gene, and why the rest are absent is not known. From that table come the V and J calls and clone size; the DNA was used to work out D and trimming. The sample table holds 300,000 to 350,000 clones, of which about 18% were seen once. The ten most abundant clones make up under 0.055% of the sample.

The CDR3 runs 13 amino acids, cysteine and phenylalanine included. The DNA shown is the 39-base CDR3, in frame from base 1. Based on the germline V gene, the CDR1 and CDR2 sequences are SGDLS and YYNGEE. A distance of 9 bases separates the germline ends of V and J, which lose 3 bases and 4 bases respectively. Broader findings and caveats from the paper: Because small numbers of individuals were included in the HLA sub-analyses, any influence of HLA type on TCRB rearrangement was left unresolved. Naive, central memory and regulatory TCRB repertoires appeared more similar among patients than among healthy donors. Shorter templates might be favored by PCR, yet because patient and control samples were amplified and corrected together, any such skew would affect both groups equally. In all four CD4+ subsets, TCRB CDR3 length was moderately but significantly shorter in type 1 diabetes patients. Because cDNA was sequenced instead of genomic DNA, activated cells with high expression could be over-represented, although the groups did not differ in activation or CD3 levels. Patients with type 1 diabetes made fewer insertions and deleted more nucleotides at VDJ recombination sites, implying thymic rearrangement abnormalities.

A single peripheral blood draw of approximately 120 mL on average was collected from each donor into heparinised tubes. Naive, central memory, regulatory and stem cell-like memory CD4+ T cells were sorted on a BD FACSAria II using a panel including CD45RO, CCR7, CD25, CD127, CD95 and CD27. Every sorted population had a purity above 95%. Right away, PBMCs were isolated by Lymphoprep density gradient centrifugation and were stained directly, with no culture step. Samples were stained and sorted in pairs, with one healthy donor and one patient per experiment, so that batch effects were minimized. The origin of this receptor is a young woman in good health. The sequence joins TRBV9 to TRBJ2-3, and TRBD2 may be the D gene, going by 5 matching bases. Sample: naive CD4+ T cells from blood. What the cell subset or site label conveys for this sample: true naive CD4+ T cells. At the DNA level, the sequence is TGTGCCAGCAGCGACGGACTCTCAGATACGCAGTATTTT. Its translation reads: CASSDGLSDTQYF. Outside the CDR3, residues come from the reference TRBV9 and TRBJ2-3 proteins, so the full variable domain is: DSGVTQTPKHLITATGQRVTLRCSPRSGDLSVYWYQQSLDQGLQFLIQYYNGEERAKGNILERFSAQQFPDLHSELNLSSLELGDSALYFCASSDGLSDTQYFGPGTRLTVL.